One sample yielded the 16 T cell receptor beta chains listed below, sequenced in a study of graft-versus-host responses after intestinal transplantation. These receptors are not linked to any known antigen. The assay was immunoSEQ multiplex PCR, and TCRdb's table has in-frame clones only and misses some. The data contain tens of thousands of clones, roughly four fifths of them singletons. The sequences come from unstimulated CD8+ T cells sorted from spleen or lymph node cells, collected before intestinal transplant. The receptors come from a human donor who received an intestinal transplant.

This clone appeared once. V is TRBV2 and J is TRBJ1-1; D ambiguous. The CDR3 is made up of 15 amino acids. The germline V and J ends were trimmed by 2 bases and 3 bases, with 13 bases remaining between them. The germline gives CDR1 SNHLY, CDR2 FYNNEI. The CDR3 loop is CASSENRDMDTEAFF. CDR3 sequence (DNA): TGTGCCAGCAGTGAAAACAGAGACATGGACACTGAAGCTTTCTTT.

CDR3 sequence reads: CSVVETRSNTGELFF. CDR3 coding DNA: TGCAGCGTTGTGGAGACAAGATCGAACACCGGGGAGCTGTTTTTT. The chain is built from TRBV29-1 and TRBJ2-2; D not certain. In germline, CDR1 is SQVTM, CDR2 ANQGSEA. Trimming stripped 4 bases from V and 0 bases from J, with 12 bases between. The CDR3 length is 15 residues.

In this sample, this clone turned up a few times. This chain links TRBV2 with TRBJ1-4; TRBD1 aligns across 8 bases. This CDR3 is built from 17 residues. Germline V gives CDR1 SNHLY, CDR2 FYNNEI. Unmatched junction bases numbered 15, after V lost 4 bases and J lost 8 bases. In DNA form, the CDR3 reads TGTGCCAGCAGTGTAGACCGATCCGGGACAGGAGGAGAAAAACTGTTTTTT. This sequence encodes CASSVDRSGTGGEKLFF. Using reference TRBV2 and TRBJ1-4 for the parts outside the CDR3, the full variable domain is EPEVTQTPSHQVTQMGQEVILRCVPISNHLYFYWYRQILGQKVEFLVSFYNNEISEKSEIFDDQFSVERPDGSNFTLKIRSTKLEDSAMYFCASSVDRSGTGGEKLFFGSGTQLSVL.

V gene TRBV19 combines with J gene TRBJ1-2; D ambiguous. The CDR3 contains 14 residues. From germline, CDR1 is LNHDA and CDR2 SQIVND (reference sequence). The germline V and J ends were trimmed by 3 bases and 3 bases, with 11 bases remaining between them. In DNA, the CDR3 is TGTGCCAGTAGTATCGCTAACAATTACTATGGCTACACCTTC. It yields the protein CASSIANNYYGYTF. Filled out from reference TRBV19 and TRBJ1-2, the complete variable domain reads DGGITQSPKYLFRKEGQNVTLSCEQNLNHDAMYWYRQDPGQGLRLIYYSQIVNDFQKGDIAEGYSVSREKKESFPLTVTSAQKNPTAFYLCASSIANNYYGYTFGSGTRLTVV.

The table lists this clone with a few counts. The CDR3 loop is CASSQEWARGETQYF. The CDR3 DNA reads TGCGCCAGCAGCCAAGAGTGGGCCAGGGGAGAGACCCAGTACTTC. This chain links TRBV4-1 with TRBJ2-5; D is perhaps TRBD1 (6 bases). The germline V gene has CDR1 MGHRA and CDR2 YSYEKL. The V end lost 0 bases, the J end lost 4 bases, and 12 bases lay between the germline ends. This CDR3 contains 15 residues.

The V and J genes are TRBV2 and TRBJ2-7; no clear D. Germline assignment: CDR1 SNHLY and CDR2 FYNNEI. The V and J ends lost 5 bases and 2 bases respectively, with 13 bases between them. There are 14 residues in the CDR3. CDR3 protein: CASSPPSRAYEQYF. The DNA for the CDR3 is TGTGCCAGCAGTCCGCCAAGCCGGGCCTACGAGCAGTACTTC.

The chain carries TRBV6-5 and TRBJ2-7; D is possibly TRBD1 or TRBD2 (5 bases each). Trimming removed 2 bases from V and 0 bases from J, with 5 bases in between. The germline V gene encodes CDR1 MNHEY and CDR2 SVGAGI. The CDR3 contains 13 residues. CDR3 amino acids: CASSYGGSYEQYF. CDR3 in DNA: TGTGCCAGCAGTTACGGGGGCTCCTACGAGCAGTACTTC.

This clone showed up just once. The chain employs TRBV9 and TRBJ2-3; tentative D call: TRBD2 (7 bases). Germline assignment: CDR1 SGDLS and CDR2 YYNGEE. This CDR3 has 17 amino acids. Trimming took off 2 bases at V and 2 bases at J, with 18 bases between the two ends. This CDR3 is CASSVWGMGGPTDTQYF. In DNA form, the CDR3 reads TGTGCCAGCAGCGTGTGGGGGATGGGGGGGCCCACAGATACGCAGTATTTT.

The chain uses TRBV27 and TRBJ2-7; D ambiguous. Germline V gene lookup returns CDR1 MNHEY and CDR2 SMNVEV (reference sequence). The CDR3 length is 12 residues. Trimming removed 10 bases at V and 4 bases at J, with 14 bases between. CDR3 coding DNA: TGTGCCACTGGACCGACCAAGTACGAGCAGTACTTC. Encoded protein: CATGPTKYEQYF.

In the case of this clone: A junction end diverges from the germline sequence, so it may reflect a read error. The chain recombines TRBV27 with TRBJ2-4; TRBD1 agrees at 7 bases. The germline V gene encodes CDR1 MNHEY and CDR2 SMNVEV (reference sequence). This CDR3 is built from 15 residues. Here the CDR3 reads CASGTSTGTKGSLHF. The CDR3 DNA follows: TGTGCCAGCGGTACCTCGACAGGGACGAAGGGGTCGTTACACTTC.

The chain uses TRBV6-5 and TRBJ1-5; D is unclear. There are 13 residues in the CDR3. V was trimmed by 0 bases and J by 4 bases, leaving 4 bases between them. Germline loops: CDR1 MNHEY, CDR2 SVGAGI. The CDR3 reads CASSYSDNQPQHF. The CDR3 nucleotides are TGTGCCAGCAGTTACTCGGATAATCAGCCCCAGCATTTT.

This chain links TRBV19 with TRBJ2-1; TRBD2 agrees at 14 bases. This CDR3 region has 17 residues. The V segment lost 1 base and the J segment 4 bases; nucleotides outside the gene matches: 3. Germline CDR1 and CDR2: LNHDA and SQIVND (reference sequence). CDR3: CASSIARTSGGYNEQFF. The CDR3 DNA is TGTGCCAGTAGTATAGCTCGGACTAGCGGGGGGTACAATGAGCAGTTCTTC.

V is TRBV7-2 and J is TRBJ2-3, with TRBD2 as a possible D gene (6 bases). V was shortened by 1 base and J by 3 bases, with 14 bases between the two germline ends. The CDR3 consists of 16 residues. Germline V gene sequence: CDR1 SGHTA, CDR2 FQGNSA. The CDR3 DNA reads TGTGCCAGCAGCTTAGAGGCGACTAGAGTGACAGATACGCAGTATTTT. It translates to CASSLEATRVTDTQYF.

This clone turned up a few times. The chain joins TRBV19 to TRBJ1-1, with a weak D call TRBD1 (5 bases). CDR1 and CDR2 (germline): LNHDA, SQIVND (reference sequence). The CDR3 length is 14 residues. V shed 3 bases and J shed 5 bases, with 13 bases lying between them. CDR3 DNA sequence: TGTGCCAGTAGTATTACAGGCAAAGGAACTGAAGCTTTCTTT. This sequence encodes CASSITGKGTEAFF. Based on the CDR3 plus reference TRBV19 and TRBJ1-1, the full variable domain is DGGITQSPKYLFRKEGQNVTLSCEQNLNHDAMYWYRQDPGQGLRLIYYSQIVNDFQKGDIAEGYSVSREKKESFPLTVTSAQKNPTAFYLCASSITGKGTEAFFGQGTRLTVV.

The chain employs TRBV15 and TRBJ2-3; TRBD2 matches 9 bases. The CDR3 has 16 amino acids. V lost 0 bases, J lost 3 bases, and 4 bases stayed unmatched. Looked up from germline, CDR1 is LNHNV and CDR2 is YYDKDF (reference sequence). CDR3 region: CATSRDRAGGTDTQYF. CDR3 sequence (DNA): TGTGCCACCAGCAGAGATAGGGCGGGAGGGACAGATACGCAGTATTTT. Looking up the rest from reference TRBV15 and TRBJ2-3 gives the full variable domain: DAMVIQNPRYQVTQFGKPVTLSCSQTLNHNVMYWYQQKSSQAPKLLFHYYDKDFNNEADTPDNFQSRRPNTSFCFLDIRSPGLGDTAMYLCATSRDRAGGTDTQYFGPGTRLTVL.

The gene calls are TRBV4-2 and TRBJ2-2; 8 bases agree with TRBD2. The CDR3 loop spans 17 amino acids. Germline assignment: CDR1 LGHNA and CDR2 YNFKEQ. Trimming removed 2 bases from V and 4 bases from J; junction bases left unmatched: 9. CDR3 sequence reads: CASSQPTASGFTGELFF. The CDR3 coding sequence is TGTGCCAGCAGCCAACCCACAGCTAGCGGGTTCACCGGGGAGCTGTTTTTT.